A single sample gave rise to the 20 T cell receptor beta chains below, sequenced in a study of blood T cell repertoires in COVID-19. Clones were read by immunoSEQ multiplex PCR, and TCRdb kept only the in-frame ones, dropping some. The sample includes some 260,000 clones, around nine tenths of them seen just once. Sample: PBMCs or T cells enriched from blood (not recorded which). These receptor sequences come from a young woman who had recovered from COVID-19.

This clone appeared a few times. The chain recombines TRBV5-6 with TRBJ1-2; the match to TRBD1 covers 8 bases. V shed 4 bases and J 1 base; nucleotides not matched to a gene: 3. Germline V gives CDR1 SGHDT, CDR2 YYEEEE. This CDR3 comprises 14 residues. CDR3 sequence reads: CASSRTGINYGYTF. CDR3 DNA sequence: TGTGCCAGCAGCCGGACAGGGATTAACTATGGCTACACCTTC.

The gene calls are TRBV28 and TRBJ2-7; perhaps TRBD2 as D (5 bases). The CDR3 contains 13 residues. Looked up from germline, CDR1 is MDHEN and CDR2 is SYDVKM. Deletions cut 3 bases from V and 3 bases from J, with 9 bases between. The CDR3 sequence: CASSLYSDYEQYF. CDR3 in DNA: TGTGCCAGCAGTTTGTATAGCGACTACGAGCAGTACTTC.

The chain has TRBV7-9 and TRBJ2-1; D is undetermined. Germline CDR1 is SEHNR and CDR2 is FQNEAQ (reference sequence). The CDR3 is 13 residues long. With 2 bases removed from V and 8 bases from J, the gap between germline ends came to 10 bases. In DNA, the CDR3 is TGTGCCAGCAGCTTACAGGCTCGCGATGAGCAGTTCTTC. As protein: CASSLQARDEQFF.

This clone was seen a handful of times. The chain has TRBV5-1 and TRBJ1-1; D gene ambiguous. The CDR3 sequence is 13 residues long. Trimming stripped 0 bases from V and 4 bases from J, with 7 bases between. Per germline, CDR1 SGHRS and CDR2 YFSETQ. CDR3 in amino acids: CASSLVLSTEAFF. In nucleotides, the CDR3 is TGCGCCAGCAGCTTGGTGCTCAGCACTGAAGCTTTCTTT. Looking up the rest from reference TRBV5-1 and TRBJ1-1 gives the full variable domain: KAGVTQTPRYLIKTRGQQVTLSCSPISGHRSVSWYQQTPGQGLQFLFEYFSETQRNKGNFPGRFSGRQFSNSRSEMNVSTLELGDSALYLCASSLVLSTEAFFGQGTRLTVV.

The chain carries TRBV28 and TRBJ2-1; D uncertain. Germline CDR1 is MDHEN and CDR2 is SYDVKM. The length of the CDR3 is 14 residues. V was trimmed by 6 bases and J by 0 bases, leaving 9 bases between them. In nucleotides, the CDR3 is TGTGCCAGCAGGGATAGGAGCTCCTACAATGAGCAGTTCTTC. Protein sequence: CASRDRSSYNEQFF.

The rearrangement uses TRBV29-1 and TRBJ1-1; 7 positions match TRBD1. V was pared by 6 bases and J by 12 bases, with 10 bases of the junction left unmatched. The CDR3 loop spans 11 amino acids. Germline CDR1 is SQVTM and CDR2 is ANQGSEA. The CDR3 reads CSVDSTGRTFF. The DNA for the CDR3 is TGCAGCGTAGATTCGACAGGGAGGACTTTCTTT.

A single count supports this clone. J is TRBJ1-6 and V is TRBV2; D perhaps matches TRBD1 (6 bases). The germline CDR1 and CDR2 sequences are SNHLY and FYNNEI. The CDR3 contains 16 residues. Trimming stripped 5 bases from V and 7 bases from J, with 18 bases between. In DNA, the CDR3 is TGTGCCAGCAGTCTGAGGACAGAAAGGAGGAATTCACCCCTCCACTTT. It codes for CASSLRTERRNSPLHF.

This chain joins TRBV2 and TRBJ2-3; TRBD2 aligns across 7 bases. Germline CDR1 and CDR2: SNHLY and FYNNEI. This CDR3 region has 13 residues. V shed 8 bases, J shed 6 bases, and the junction held 8 bases outside the gene matches. The CDR3 sequence: CASVAGVSDTQYF. The CDR3 coding sequence is TGTGCCAGCGTCGCGGGAGTTTCTGATACGCAGTATTTT.

This clone came up a few times. The chain employs TRBV4-1 and TRBJ1-5; D unresolved. This CDR3 comprises 16 residues. Germline-derived CDR1 and CDR2 are MGHRA and YSYEKL. Deletions cut 1 base from V and 4 bases from J, with 14 bases between. The CDR3 spells CASSQVWPPQNQPQHF. For the CDR3, the DNA is TGCGCCAGCAGCCAAGTCTGGCCCCCCCAAAATCAGCCCCAGCATTTT.

The CDR3 DNA reads as TGTGCCAGCAGCCCCAGGGGGGACGTATACTACGAGCAGTACTTC. It specifies CASSPRGDVYYEQYF. The chain has TRBV7-9 and TRBJ2-7, with D perhaps TRBD1 (7 bases). CDR1 is SEHNR, CDR2 FQNEAQ, per germline (reference sequence). The germline V and J ends were trimmed by 5 bases and 3 bases, with 17 bases remaining between them. CDR3 length: 15 residues. Looking up the rest from reference TRBV7-9 and TRBJ2-7 gives the full variable domain: DTGVSQNPRHKITKRGQNVTFRCDPISEHNRLYWYRQTLGQGPEFLTYFQNEAQLEKSRLLSDRFSAERPKGSFSTLEIQRTEQGDSAMYLCASSPRGDVYYEQYFGPGTRLTVT.

This clone was detected a few times. The chain employs TRBV19 and TRBJ1-3; D might be TRBD1 (5 bases). Germline loops: CDR1 LNHDA, CDR2 SQIVND (reference sequence). V lost 6 bases to trimming and J lost 1 base, with 13 bases between them. The CDR3 loop spans 15 amino acids. The CDR3 loop is CASSPTGPSGNTIYF. The CDR3 region has the DNA TGTGCCAGTAGCCCCACAGGACCATCTGGAAACACCATATATTTT.

This chain links TRBV6-1 with TRBJ2-1; 9 positions agree with TRBD1. The CDR3 is made up of 17 amino acids. The germline V gene encodes CDR1 MNHNS and CDR2 SASEGT. With V trimmed by 0 bases and J by 0 bases, 3 bases remained unmatched. The CDR3 nucleotides read TGTGCCAGCAGTGAAGCGGGACAGGGACTCTCCTACAATGAGCAGTTCTTC. Protein: CASSEAGQGLSYNEQFF.

Only one count was recorded for this clone. The chain joins TRBV4-3 to TRBJ1-4; 9 positions agree with TRBD1. Trimming at V came to 1 base and at J to 0 bases, leaving 12 bases not matched to a gene. Germline V lookup: CDR1 LGHNA, CDR2 YSLEER. The CDR3 is 20 residues long. The CDR3 nucleotides are TGCGCCAGCAGCCAAGGGTTTCGACAGGGGGAGCTTGCAACTAATGAAAAACTGTTTTTT. As protein: CASSQGFRQGELATNEKLFF.

The chain employs TRBV5-1 and TRBJ1-1; the D is unclear. The CDR3 spans 15 residues. V was shortened by 5 bases and J by 7 bases, with 21 bases between the two germline ends. Germline CDR1 is SGHRS and CDR2 is YFSETQ. This chain's CDR3 is CASRVSEGGISEAFF. In DNA, the CDR3 is TGCGCCAGCAGAGTATCGGAGGGAGGGATAAGTGAAGCTTTCTTT.

The chain is built from TRBV28 and TRBJ1-2, with a tentative D call TRBD1 (5 bases). With 6 bases removed from V and 8 bases from J, the gap between germline ends came to 10 bases. The CDR3 covers 11 residues. CDR1 and CDR2 (germline): MDHEN, SYDVKM. The DNA for the CDR3 is TGTGCCAGCAGGCAGGGTAGAGGCTACACCTTC. The encoded protein is CASRQGRGYTF.

V and J are TRBV5-6 and TRBJ1-1; TRBD1 agrees at 7 bases. Germline V gene data show CDR1 as SGHDT and CDR2 as YYEEEE. This CDR3 comprises 12 residues. The V and J ends lost 4 bases and 7 bases, in that order; junction bases with no gene match: 4. CDR3 bases: TGTGCCAGCAGCATCGGGACAGATGAAGCTTTCTTT. Its translation is CASSIGTDEAFF.

The J gene is TRBJ2-3, the V gene TRBV5-1, with 9 bases lining up with TRBD2. V was pared by 4 bases and J by 2 bases, with 8 bases of the junction left unmatched. CDR1 and CDR2 (germline): SGHRS, YFSETQ. This CDR3 spans 16 amino acids. CDR3 residues: CASSEGTSHLTDTQYF. CDR3 coding DNA: TGCGCCAGCAGCGAAGGGACTAGCCATCTCACAGATACGCAGTATTTT.

This chain links TRBV12-3 or TRBV12-4 with TRBJ1-2; weak D call: TRBD1 (5 bases). The CDR3 has 13 residues. V gave up 7 bases and J gave up 8 bases, with 17 bases separating them. CDR3 region: CASTRHLGVGYTF. CDR3 DNA: TGTGCCAGCACTCGACACCTAGGGGTGGGCTACACCTTC.

Here the CDR3 DNA reads TGTGCCAGCAGCCTAGCGGCCCAAGAGACCCAGTACTTC. This translates into CASSLAAQETQYF. The chain recombines TRBV6-5 with TRBJ2-5, with 7 nucleotides matching TRBD2. This CDR3 spans 13 amino acids. The J segment lost 1 base and the V segment lost 6 bases, leaving 2 bases of the junction unmatched. The germline gives CDR1 MNHEY, CDR2 SVGAGI.

This chain links TRBV30 with TRBJ1-2, with 7 positions matching TRBD1. Looked up from germline, CDR1 is GTSNPN and CDR2 is SVGIG (reference sequence). This CDR3 comprises 17 residues. Unmatched junction bases numbered 21, after V lost 3 bases and J lost 8 bases. The CDR3 DNA is TGTGCCTGGAGCCCATTTTGGACAGGCCGCTACGAGGGGGGCTACACCTTC. This codes for CAWSPFWTGRYEGGYTF. The complete variable domain, with remaining parts taken from reference TRBV30 and TRBJ1-2, reads SQTIHQWPATLVQPVGSPLSLECTVEGTSNPNLYWYRQAAGRGLQLLFYSVGIGQISSEVPQNLSASRPQDRQFILSSKKLLLSDSGFYLCAWSPFWTGRYEGGYTFGSGTRLTVV.